Shown below are 14 T cell receptor beta chains from a single sample sequenced in a study of persistence of HIV-infected CD4 T cells. Stimulation used approximately 9.1 ug/mL lysate from CMV-infected fibroblasts. Memory cells lacking CD40L and CD69 with high CD45RO were sorted. Antigens for these TCRs are unknown. This was the immunoSEQ version 4 assay in survey mode. Data came from immunoSEQ multiplex PCR; TCRdb stores just in-frame clones and leaves some out. The data contain about 40,000 clones, around 80% of them singletons. The sequenced sample was CD4+ T cells sorted from PBMCs after roughly 18-hour stimulation, obtained from a patient who received antiretroviral therapy. The origin of the receptors is an adult man with HIV who was CMV-seropositive.

The gene calls are TRBV7-3 and TRBJ2-1, with D perhaps matching TRBD1 (6 bases). Trimming removed 2 bases at V and 0 bases at J, with 8 bases between. The CDR3 is made up of 15 amino acids. Germline CDR1 is SGHTA and CDR2 is FQGTGA. CDR3 in DNA: TGTGCCAGCAGCTTAGAGACAGGCTCCTACAATGAGCAGTTCTTC. Translation: CASSLETGSYNEQFF.

This clone occurred a few times. V is TRBV3-1 (or the pseudogene TRBV3-2) and J is TRBJ2-7; D gene unclear. CDR1 LGHDT and CDR2 YNNKEL come from the germline V gene (reference sequence). CDR3 length: 14 amino acids. V was shortened by 0 bases and J by 2 bases, with 8 bases between the two germline ends. The CDR3 nucleotides read TGTGCCAGCAGCCAAGAGGTCTTCGCCTACGAGCAGTACTTC. Protein sequence: CASSQEVFAYEQYF.

V usage is TRBV18 and J usage is TRBJ1-4, with D perhaps TRBD1 (5 bases). Trimming removed 3 bases at V and 4 bases at J, with 9 bases between. The CDR3 runs 14 residues. Germline V gene sequence: CDR1 KGHSH, CDR2 LQKENI. The CDR3 here is CASSPRQLNEKLFF. The CDR3 DNA sequence: TGTGCCAGCTCACCGAGACAGCTTAATGAAAAACTGTTTTTT.

The rearrangement uses TRBV6-5 and TRBJ1-5; D remains ambiguous. The V gene's germline CDR1 is MNHEY and CDR2 SVGAGI. This CDR3 has 14 amino acids. The ends were cut back, 7 bases at V and 3 bases at J, with 13 bases in the middle. CDR3 bases: TGTGCCAGCAATCCCGGACCGGTCAATCAGCCCCAGCATTTT. Amino acid sequence: CASNPGPVNQPQHF.

V is TRBV6-1 and J is TRBJ1-1; TRBD1 is a possible D gene (5 bases). Per germline, CDR1 MNHNS and CDR2 SASEGT. The CDR3 runs 15 residues. The V and J ends lost 3 bases and 1 base respectively, with 12 bases between them. CDR3 nucleotides: TGTGCCAGCAGTGATAGAACAGGACAGAACACTGAAGCTTTCTTT. This codes for CASSDRTGQNTEAFF.

There are a few counts of this clone. CDR3 loop: CASSYSKTGYGNTIYF. The CDR3 region has the DNA TGTGCCAGCAGTTACTCGAAGACAGGGTATGGAAACACCATATATTTT. This chain uses TRBV6-6 with TRBJ1-3; 7 bases align to TRBD1. V was pared by 0 bases and J by 3 bases, with 5 bases of the junction left unmatched. The CDR3 consists of 16 residues. Germline assignment: CDR1 MNHNY and CDR2 SVGAGI (reference sequence).

The V gene is TRBV2, the J gene TRBJ2-5, with 7 positions matching TRBD2. This CDR3 has 14 amino acids. Germline CDR1 reads SNHLY; CDR2 reads FYNNEI. The V segment lost 3 bases and the J segment 6 bases; nucleotides outside the gene matches: 7. As DNA, the CDR3 is TGTGCCAGCAGTGAGAGGGAGGGTTCAAAGACCCAGTACTTC. This translates into CASSEREGSKTQYF. Using reference TRBV2 and TRBJ2-5 for the parts outside the CDR3, the full variable domain is EPEVTQTPSHQVTQMGQEVILRCVPISNHLYFYWYRQILGQKVEFLVSFYNNEISEKSEIFDDQFSVERPDGSNFTLKIRSTKLEDSAMYFCASSEREGSKTQYFGPGTRLLVL.

The chain combines TRBV28 with TRBJ1-2; 11 bases are shared with TRBD1. Germline CDR1 MDHEN, CDR2 SYDVKM. V lost 6 bases, J lost 4 bases, and 7 bases stayed unmatched. The length of the CDR3 is 15 residues. The CDR3 spells CASRVGTGGTYGYTF. The CDR3 DNA reads TGTGCCAGCAGGGTGGGGACAGGGGGGACCTATGGCTACACCTTC.

The chain joins TRBV12-3 or TRBV12-4 to TRBJ1-5; a weak D match, TRBD1 (6 bases). The CDR3 runs 13 residues. Trimming took 6 bases from V and 6 from J, leaving 12 bases between them. The CDR3 sequence: CASRKTGTQPQHF. The CDR3 nucleotides read TGTGCCAGCAGGAAAACAGGGACTCAGCCCCAGCATTTT.

The chain carries TRBV5-1 and TRBJ1-2; 8 bases fit TRBD1. From germline, CDR1 is SGHRS and CDR2 YFSETQ. This CDR3 has 14 residues. V shed 4 bases and J 6 bases; nucleotides not matched to a gene: 8. The CDR3 region is CASSPLAGGHGYTF. The CDR3 DNA is TGCGCCAGCAGCCCCCTAGCAGGGGGCCATGGCTACACCTTC.

J is TRBJ2-1 and V is TRBV6-5, with D possibly TRBD1 on 5 matching bases. CDR3 length equals 15 residues. Germline V gene data show CDR1 as MNHEY and CDR2 as SVGAGI. V was clipped by 5 bases and J by 5 bases, with 16 bases between them. The CDR3 region has the DNA TGTGCCAGCAGTCAGGACATCCTTCGGGACAATGAGCAGTTCTTC. Amino acids: CASSQDILRDNEQFF.

CDR3 coding DNA: TGTGCCAGCAGCTTGGAACAGACCACCGGGGAGCTGTTTTTT. This codes for CASSLEQTTGELFF. The V and J genes are TRBV5-4 and TRBJ2-2; no clear D gene. Germline CDR1 reads SGHNT; CDR2 reads YYREEE (reference sequence). V was shortened by 0 bases and J by 4 bases, with 7 bases between the two germline ends. The CDR3 is 14 amino acids.

The rearrangement links TRBV19 to TRBJ2-2, with D maybe TRBD1 (6 bases). V was pared by 6 bases and J by 5 bases, with 19 bases between. CDR1 and CDR2 from the germline V gene are LNHDA and SQIVND (reference sequence). This CDR3 has 16 residues. The chain's CDR3 is CASRFITGSVTGELFF. The CDR3 DNA follows: TGTGCCAGTAGGTTCATTACAGGGTCTGTAACCGGGGAGCTGTTTTTT.

The chain couples TRBV15 to TRBJ1-4; 9 bases are a match to TRBD1. Germline V lookup: CDR1 LNHNV, CDR2 YYDKDF (reference sequence). V shed 3 bases, J shed 7 bases, and the junction held 3 bases outside the gene matches. The CDR3 contains 14 residues. DNA of the CDR3: TGTGCCACCAGCAGGGACAGGGGCGCTGAAAAACTGTTTTTT. Its translation: CATSRDRGAEKLFF.